The TCR beta chain under discussion was sequenced for a study of blood T cell repertoires in COVID-19 (TCRdb year 2020). Notes on the research overall: The collaborator samples originated in the United States, Italy and Spain and spanned the acute and convalescent phases of COVID-19. The material from the prospective study consisted of cDNA or gDNA derived from T cells, B-cell-depleted T cells, or PBMCs. Subjects who had been exposed to COVID-19, were actively infected with it, or had recovered from it provided the deeply sampled blood TCRbeta repertoires that made up the dataset. The repertoires were released in a freely available public database meant as a resource for research on the immune response to SARS-CoV-2. The samples were drawn from two sources: the first 160 participants of the ongoing ImmuneRACE study, and fewer than 1,500 subjects contributed by 6 global collaborators. A de-identified subject ID, COVID-19 status, age in years and sex were almost always included in the sample metadata. HLA class I and class II types, where available, came from metadata supplied by the sample provider rather than from assay-based typing.

The CDR3 has 16 amino acids, counting the end cysteine and phenylalanine. The sequence is cut down to CDR3 DNA, 48 bases in frame from base 1. At the junction V is shortened by 4 bases and J by 1 base, with 15 bases in between. CDR1 is given as MNHEY and CDR2 as SVGAGI, both from the germline V gene. The immunoSEQ Assay, a bias-controlled multiplex PCR, was used to amplify TCRbeta CDR3 regions from genomic DNA. In the source study's methods: The number of nucleated cells in each sample was estimated by amplification of reference gene primers within the assay. Sequence reads were collapsed and filtered to measure the absolute abundance of every unique TCRbeta CDR3 rearrangement. Productive Simpson clonality was computed per sample as the square root of Simpson's diversity index over productive rearrangements. The table comes from immuneACCESS by way of TCRdb, which keeps in-frame sequences with V and J called. Part of the clones is missing from these tables; in studies checked, under half for an unresolved V gene and the rest for unknown reasons. The DNA gave D and trimming, while V, J and clone size come from that table. This sample comprises tens of thousands of clones, over 60% of them detected only once. Of the sample, approximately 20% is held by the ten largest clones.

General findings and caveats noted by the study authors: How much clinical and demographic metadata was included differed by source and by participant, and the metadata was provided uncurated.

About this clone: It lacks a known antigen. Nothing much larger sits one base from this clone, and base qualities are not available.

At one collaborating source in Seattle, patients were enrolled during active infection and were followed longitudinally through the course of disease. Whole blood was collected in K2EDTA tubes by collaborating institutions according to the institutions' own protocols. For TCRbeta analysis, collaborators shipped samples in one of three forms: frozen whole blood, isolated PBMCs, or DNA extracted from either of those sample types. Sequencing used peripheral blood. The rearranged segments are TRBV6-5 and TRBJ2-3; TRBD1 might be the D gene, on 6 matching bases. The TCR was taken from a man between 25 and 39 years old with COVID-19, enrolled during active disease. The CDR3 protein is CASSSQQGPRTDTQYF. The bases are TGTGCCAGCAGTTCCCAACAGGGACCCCGCACAGATACGCAGTATTTT.